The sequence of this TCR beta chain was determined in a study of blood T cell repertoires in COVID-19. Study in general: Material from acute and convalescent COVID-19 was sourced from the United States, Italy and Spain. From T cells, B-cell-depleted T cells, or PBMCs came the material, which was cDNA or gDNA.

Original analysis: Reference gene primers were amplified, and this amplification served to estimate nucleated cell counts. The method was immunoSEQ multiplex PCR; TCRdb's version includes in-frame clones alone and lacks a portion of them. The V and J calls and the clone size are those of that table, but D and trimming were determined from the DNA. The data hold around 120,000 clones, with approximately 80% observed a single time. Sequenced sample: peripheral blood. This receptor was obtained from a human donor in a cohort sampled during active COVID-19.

CDR3 coding DNA: TGTGCCAGCAGTTACTCGACGTGGGCCTTCGGCCGACCTGAAGCTTTCTTT. It is translated as CASSYSTWAFGRPEAFF. J is TRBJ1-1 and V is TRBV6-2 or TRBV6-3; D uncertain. V was trimmed by 0 bases and J by 6 bases, leaving 20 bases between them. CDR3 length equals 17 residues. Germline V gives CDR1 MNHEY, CDR2 SVGEGT.